Below, 4 T cell receptor beta chains from the same sample are listed, as sequenced in a study of T-cell reconstitution after alpha-beta-depleted transplantation in children. It was with unique molecular identifiers that the TCRbeta library was prepared. TCRdb re-called the PCR reads with MiXCR, one entry per CDR3 protein. The data show approximately 50,000 distinct CDR3 sequences, with 5.8% seen just once and over 25% held by the top ten. The sequenced sample was PBMCs, mostly from graft donor cells, obtained 60 days after TCRalphabeta/CD19-depleted stem cell transplant. Receptors originate from a female patient aged 2-10 years who had a stem cell transplant for aplastic anemia, so the T cells may come from the graft donor.

This clonotype appeared a few times. The rearrangement joins TRBV7-2 to TRBJ2-2; either TRBD1 or TRBD2 may fit D (6 bases each). The CDR3 contains 15 residues. In germline, CDR1 is SGHTA, CDR2 FQGNSA. Deletions cut 6 bases from V and 7 bases from J, with 18 bases between. CDR3 DNA sequence: TGTGCCAGCAGTTCCGGAGGGGGTTGGGTCGGGGAGCTGTTTTTT. It translates to CASSSGGGWVGELFF.

This clonotype was counted only a few times. The rearrangement joins TRBV13 to TRBJ1-2; D remains unclear. The ends were cut back, 4 bases at V and 1 base at J, with 13 bases in the middle. This CDR3 has 15 amino acids. The germline CDR1 and CDR2 sequences are PRHDT and FYEKMQ (reference sequence). For the CDR3, the DNA is TGTGCCAGCAGCTCCGGGTCCCCGGATAACTATGGCTACACCTTC. Amino acids: CASSSGSPDNYGYTF.

In this sample, this clonotype turned up many times. This chain connects TRBV4-2 to TRBJ2-3, with D possibly matching TRBD1 (5 bases). Germline values: CDR1 LGHNA, CDR2 YNFKEQ. V lost 0 bases and J lost 3, with 19 bases in between. This CDR3 is built from 18 residues. The CDR3 coding sequence is TGTGCCAGCAGCCAAGATATAGGGGCTACGTTACCTACAGATACGCAGTATTTT. Amino acids: CASSQDIGATLPTDTQYF.

This clonotype was recorded many times. The gene calls are TRBV28 and TRBJ2-1; a possible D gene is TRBD2 (6 bases). Germline V gives CDR1 MDHEN, CDR2 SYDVKM. The V end lost 6 bases, the J end lost 0 bases, and 12 bases lay between the germline ends. This CDR3 has 15 amino acids. CDR3 nucleotides: TGTGCCAGCAGCTGGGACTTCTACTCCTACAATGAGCAGTTCTTC. It is translated as CASSWDFYSYNEQFF.